The clone carrying this T cell receptor beta chain was found once. Here immunoSEQ multiplex PCR was the method, and the copy in TCRdb shows in-frame clones only, minus some. Counted here are around 44,000 clones, about 87% occurring once; the ten biggest clones make up under 1.5%. V lost 4 bases to trimming and J lost 6 bases, with 19 bases between them. The CDR3 consists of 15 residues. The germline CDR1 and CDR2 sequences are KGHSH and LQKENI. The source of the sample is a study of T cell changes during pregnancy in multiple sclerosis. This TCR derives from a female donor with multiple sclerosis, enrolled in a pregnancy study. The chain has TRBV18 and TRBJ2-7, with D possibly TRBD1 on 6 matching bases. This specimen was CD4+ T cells from peripheral blood mononuclear cells, taken in the second trimester of pregnancy. DNA for the CDR3: TGTGCCAGCTCACGATACTCGGGACAAGCGTGCGAGCAGTACTTC. As protein: CASSRYSGQACEQYF. Variable domain in full (rest from reference TRBV18 and TRBJ2-7): NAGVMQNPRHLVRRRGQEARLRCSPMKGHSHVYWYRQLPEEGLKFMVYLQKENIIDESGMPKERFSAEFPKEGPSILRIQQVVRGDSAAYFCASSRYSGQACEQYFGPGTRLTVT.